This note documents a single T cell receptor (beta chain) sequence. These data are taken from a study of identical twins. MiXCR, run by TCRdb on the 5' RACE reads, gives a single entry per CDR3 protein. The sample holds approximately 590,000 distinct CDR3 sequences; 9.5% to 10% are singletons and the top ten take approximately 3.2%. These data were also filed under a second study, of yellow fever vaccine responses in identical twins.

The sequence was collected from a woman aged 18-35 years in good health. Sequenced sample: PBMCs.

CDR3 sequence: CASSQDRTSSYNEQFF. DNA of the CDR3: TGCGCCAGCAGCCAAGATCGGACCAGCTCCTACAATGAGCAGTTCTTC. V gene TRBV4-3 combines with J gene TRBJ2-1; D is undetermined. The germline V gene encodes CDR1 LGHNA and CDR2 YSLEER. Trimming removed 0 bases from V and 0 bases from J, with 9 bases in between. The CDR3 has 16 residues.